The clone carrying this T cell receptor (beta chain) was detected only once. The CDR3 covers 14 residues. V was pared by 7 bases and J by 0 bases, with 13 bases between. Germline lookup yields CDR1 SQVTM and CDR2 ANQGSEA. This sample was taken from a study of blood T cell repertoires in COVID-19. Study at large: The United States, Italy and Spain provided the acute and convalescent COVID-19 samples. Sample material is recorded as cDNA or gDNA derived from T cells, B-cell-depleted T cells, or PBMCs.

Clones were sequenced by immunoSEQ multiplex PCR, and TCRdb holds only the in-frame ones, with some missing. Of around 430,000 clones listed, about 91% were seen once; the top ten hold roughly an eighth. The gene calls are TRBV29-1 and TRBJ1-3, with D unclear. This receptor was identified in a woman aged 45-60 years with COVID-19, enrolled during active disease. Material: peripheral blood. The CDR3 DNA reads as TGCAGCGCTCGGGGTTTGAGCTCTGGAAACACCATATATTTT. This translates into CSARGLSSGNTIYF.